This TCR beta chain was profiled in a study of regulatory T cells in long-lasting Graves disease. This clonotype was counted at least ten times. Time point reported: newly diagnosed GD, antithyroid drugs for less than 3 months. Extracted PBMC RNA gave rise to the TCR library. Construction of the TCR beta libraries employed iRepertoire HTBI primers in conjunction with Arm-PCR of CDR3 regions. A single record per CDR3 protein comes from TCRdb applying MiXCR to the multiplex PCR reads. The sample gives 350,000 to 500,000 distinct CDR3 sequences, roughly 15% of which show up once; around a quarter is in the top ten. Germline loops: CDR1 MDHEN, CDR2 SYDVKM. The V gene lost 8 bases and the J gene lost 4 bases, with 15 bases spanning the gap. This CDR3 region has 14 residues. These data were likewise used in another study, on T cells in Graves' hyperthyroidism and ophthalmopathy.

The chain combines TRBV28 with TRBJ2-1; D perhaps matches TRBD2 (6 bases). Sequencing was performed on peripheral blood mononuclear cells (PBMCs), taken at new diagnosis, from a patient treated with antithyroid drugs. The clonotype originates from a woman under 30 with Graves disease. CDR3 in DNA: TGTGCCAGCCACATGGGGGGAGGATACAATGAGCAGTTCTTC. It yields the protein CASHMGGGYNEQFF. Variable domain in full (rest from reference TRBV28 and TRBJ2-1): DVKVTQSSRYLVKRTGEKVFLECVQDMDHENMFWYRQDPGLGLRLIYFSYDVKMKEKGDIPEGYSVSREKKERFSLILESASTNQTSMYLCASHMGGGYNEQFFGPGTRLTVL.